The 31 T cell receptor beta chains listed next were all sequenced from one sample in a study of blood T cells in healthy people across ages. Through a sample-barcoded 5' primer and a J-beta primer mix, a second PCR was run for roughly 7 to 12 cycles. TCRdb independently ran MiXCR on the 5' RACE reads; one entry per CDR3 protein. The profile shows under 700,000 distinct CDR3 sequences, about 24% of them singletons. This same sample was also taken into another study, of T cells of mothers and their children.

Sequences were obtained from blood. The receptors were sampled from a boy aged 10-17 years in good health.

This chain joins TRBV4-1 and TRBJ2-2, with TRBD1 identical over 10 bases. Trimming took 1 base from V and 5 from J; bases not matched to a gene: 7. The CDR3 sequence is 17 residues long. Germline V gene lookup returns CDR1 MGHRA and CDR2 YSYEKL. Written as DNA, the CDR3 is TGCGCCAGCAGCCAAGGATTAAGGGACAGGGGAACCGGGGAGCTGTTTTTT. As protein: CASSQGLRDRGTGELFF.

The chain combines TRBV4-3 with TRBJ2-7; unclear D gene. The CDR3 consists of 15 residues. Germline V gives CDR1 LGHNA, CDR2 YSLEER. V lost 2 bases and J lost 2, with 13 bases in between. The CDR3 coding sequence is TGCGCCAGCAGCCAAAATCTCTATGGGCCCTACGAGCAGTACTTC. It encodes CASSQNLYGPYEQYF.

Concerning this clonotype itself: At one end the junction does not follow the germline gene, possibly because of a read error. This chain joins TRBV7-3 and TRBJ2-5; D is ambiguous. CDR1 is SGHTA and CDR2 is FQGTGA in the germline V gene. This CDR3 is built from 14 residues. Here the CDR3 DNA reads TGTGCCAGCAGCATGCCCGAGACCTACAATGAGCACTTCTTC. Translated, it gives CASSMPETYNEHFF.

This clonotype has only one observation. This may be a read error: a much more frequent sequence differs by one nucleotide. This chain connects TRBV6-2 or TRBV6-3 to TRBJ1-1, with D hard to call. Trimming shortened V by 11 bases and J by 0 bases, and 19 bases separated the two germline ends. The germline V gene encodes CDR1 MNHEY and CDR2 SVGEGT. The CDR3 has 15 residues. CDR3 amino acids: CASKKAGRMNTEAFF. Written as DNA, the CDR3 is TGTGCCTCCAAAAAAGCGGGCAGAATGAACACTGAAGCTTTCTTT.

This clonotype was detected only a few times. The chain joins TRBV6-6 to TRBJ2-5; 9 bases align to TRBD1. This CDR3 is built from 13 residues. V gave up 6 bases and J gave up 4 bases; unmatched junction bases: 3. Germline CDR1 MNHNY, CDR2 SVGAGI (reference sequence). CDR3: CASRQGAGETQYF. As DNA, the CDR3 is TGTGCCAGCAGACAGGGGGCTGGAGAGACCCAGTACTTC.

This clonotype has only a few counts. The CDR3 loop reads CASSERDRGNQETQYF. CDR3 nucleotide sequence: TGTGCCAGCAGTGAAAGGGACAGGGGGAACCAAGAGACCCAGTACTTC. The chain uses TRBV28 and TRBJ2-5; 11 bases map to TRBD1. V lost 5 bases and J lost 0; bases outside the gene matches: 5. CDR1 is MDHEN, CDR2 SYDVKM, per germline. The CDR3 sequence is 16 residues long. The full variable domain, rest sourced from reference TRBV28 and TRBJ2-5, is DVKVTQSSRYLVKRTGEKVFLECVQDMDHENMFWYRQDPGLGLRLIYFSYDVKMKEKGDIPEGYSVSREKKERFSLILESASTNQTSMYLCASSERDRGNQETQYFGPGTRLLVL.

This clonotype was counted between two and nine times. This CDR3 reads CASSLLIPEGYTF. The CDR3, as DNA: TGTGCCAGCAGCTTGCTGATACCGGAAGGCTACACCTTC. This rearrangement joins TRBV5-6 to TRBJ1-2, with D hard to call. Trimming removed 1 base at V and 8 bases at J, with 12 bases between. This CDR3 spans 13 amino acids. Germline CDR1 and CDR2: SGHDT and YYEEEE.

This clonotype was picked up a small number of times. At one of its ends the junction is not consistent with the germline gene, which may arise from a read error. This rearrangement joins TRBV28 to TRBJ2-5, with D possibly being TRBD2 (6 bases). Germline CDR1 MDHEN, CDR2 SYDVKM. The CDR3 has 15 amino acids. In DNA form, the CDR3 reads TGTGCCTGCAGTTCCCGGGACTCAAATAAAGAGACCCAGTACTTC. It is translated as CACSSRDSNKETQYF.

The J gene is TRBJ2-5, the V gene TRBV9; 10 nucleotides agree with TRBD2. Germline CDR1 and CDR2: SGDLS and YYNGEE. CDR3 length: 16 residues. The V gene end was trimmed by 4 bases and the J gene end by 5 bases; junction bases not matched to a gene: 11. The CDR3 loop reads CASSLWTSGGGETQYF. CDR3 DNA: TGTGCCAGCAGCCTGTGGACTAGCGGTGGGGGGGAGACCCAGTACTTC. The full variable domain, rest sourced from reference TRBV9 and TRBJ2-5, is DSGVTQTPKHLITATGQRVTLRCSPRSGDLSVYWYQQSLDQGLQFLIQYYNGEERAKGNILERFSAQQFPDLHSELNLSSLELGDSALYFCASSLWTSGGGETQYFGPGTRLLVL.

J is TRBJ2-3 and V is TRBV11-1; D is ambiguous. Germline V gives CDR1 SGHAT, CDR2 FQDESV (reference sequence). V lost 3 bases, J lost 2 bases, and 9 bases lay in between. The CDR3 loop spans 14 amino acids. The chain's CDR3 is CASSLAAPTDTQYF. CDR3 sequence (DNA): TGTGCCAGCAGCTTGGCGGCGCCCACAGATACGCAGTATTTT.

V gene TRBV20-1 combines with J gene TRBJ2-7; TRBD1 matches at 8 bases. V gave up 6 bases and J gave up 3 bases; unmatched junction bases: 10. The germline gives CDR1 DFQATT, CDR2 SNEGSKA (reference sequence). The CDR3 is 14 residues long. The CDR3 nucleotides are TGCAGTGCGATACAGGGGGTGAGTCTCTACGAGCAGTACTTC. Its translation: CSAIQGVSLYEQYF.

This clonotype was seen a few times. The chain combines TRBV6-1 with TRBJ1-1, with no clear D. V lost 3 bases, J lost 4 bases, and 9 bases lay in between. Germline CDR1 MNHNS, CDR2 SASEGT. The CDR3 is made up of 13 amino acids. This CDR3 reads CASSEDEGTEAFF. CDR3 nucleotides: TGTGCCAGCAGTGAGGACGAGGGCACTGAAGCTTTCTTT.

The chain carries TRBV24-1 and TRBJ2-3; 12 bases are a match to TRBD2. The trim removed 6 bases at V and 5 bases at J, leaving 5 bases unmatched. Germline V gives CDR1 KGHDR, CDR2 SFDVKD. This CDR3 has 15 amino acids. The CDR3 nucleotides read TGTGCCACCAGTCCGCCGGGACTAGCGGGAGATACGCAGTATTTT. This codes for CATSPPGLAGDTQYF.

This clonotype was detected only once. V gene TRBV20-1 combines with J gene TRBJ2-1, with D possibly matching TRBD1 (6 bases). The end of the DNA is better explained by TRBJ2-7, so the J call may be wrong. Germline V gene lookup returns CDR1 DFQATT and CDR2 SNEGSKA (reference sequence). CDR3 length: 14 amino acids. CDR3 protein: CSARKAGVSYEQYF. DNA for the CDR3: TGCAGTGCTAGAAAGGCAGGGGTGTCCTACGAGCAGTACTTC.

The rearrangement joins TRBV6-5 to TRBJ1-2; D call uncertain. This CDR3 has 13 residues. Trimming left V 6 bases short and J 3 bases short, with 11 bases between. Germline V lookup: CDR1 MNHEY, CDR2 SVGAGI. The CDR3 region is CASRMGVDYGYTF. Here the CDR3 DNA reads TGTGCCAGCAGGATGGGCGTAGACTATGGCTACACCTTC.

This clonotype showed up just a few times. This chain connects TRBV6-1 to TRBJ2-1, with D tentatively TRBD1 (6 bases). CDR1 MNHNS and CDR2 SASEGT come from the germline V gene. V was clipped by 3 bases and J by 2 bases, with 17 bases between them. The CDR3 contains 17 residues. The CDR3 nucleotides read TGTGCCAGCAGTGAGGGACACGGGGCCAGCCCCTACAATGAGCAGTTCTTC. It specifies CASSEGHGASPYNEQFF.

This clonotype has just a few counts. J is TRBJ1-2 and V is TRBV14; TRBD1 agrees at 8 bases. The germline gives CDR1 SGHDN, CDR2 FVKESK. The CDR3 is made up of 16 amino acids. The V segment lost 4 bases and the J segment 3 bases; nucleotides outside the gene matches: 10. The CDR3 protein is CASSPYSGTGYYGYTF. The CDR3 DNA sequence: TGTGCCAGCAGCCCTTACTCCGGGACAGGTTACTATGGCTACACCTTC. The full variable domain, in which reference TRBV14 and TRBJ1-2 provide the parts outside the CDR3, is EAGVTQFPSHSVIEKGQTVTLRCDPISGHDNLYWYRRVMGKEIKFLLHFVKESKQDESGMPNNRFLAERTGGTYSTLKVQPAELEDSGVYFCASSPYSGTGYYGYTFGSGTRLTVV.

CDR3 nucleotides: TGTGCCAGCAGCGTGACAGGAACTAATGAAAAACTGTTTTTT. This translates into CASSVTGTNEKLFF. The chain links TRBV5-5 to TRBJ1-4; TRBD1 might be the D (6 bases). Trimming shortened V by 4 bases and J by 1 base, and 8 bases separated the two germline ends. Germline V gives CDR1 SGHKS, CDR2 YYEKEE (reference sequence). The CDR3 spans 14 residues.

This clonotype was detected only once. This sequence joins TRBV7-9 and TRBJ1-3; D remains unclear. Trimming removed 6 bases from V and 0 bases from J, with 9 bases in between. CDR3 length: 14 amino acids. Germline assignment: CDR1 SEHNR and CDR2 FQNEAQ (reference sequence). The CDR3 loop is CASRLGYSGNTIYF. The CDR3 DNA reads TGTGCCAGCAGACTAGGCTACTCTGGAAACACCATATATTTT.

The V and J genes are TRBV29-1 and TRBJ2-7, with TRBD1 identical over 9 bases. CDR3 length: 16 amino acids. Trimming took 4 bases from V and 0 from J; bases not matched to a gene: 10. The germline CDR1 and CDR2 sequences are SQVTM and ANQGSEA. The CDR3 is CSVVTGGTGLSYEQYF. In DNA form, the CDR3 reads TGCAGCGTTGTCACTGGGGGGACAGGGCTCTCCTACGAGCAGTACTTC.

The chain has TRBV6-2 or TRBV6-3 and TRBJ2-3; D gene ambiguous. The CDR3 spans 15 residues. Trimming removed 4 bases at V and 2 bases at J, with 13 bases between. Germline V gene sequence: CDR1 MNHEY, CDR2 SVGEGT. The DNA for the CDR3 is TGTGCCAGCAGTTCGACAACAACCCTCACAGATACGCAGTATTTT. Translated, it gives CASSSTTTLTDTQYF.

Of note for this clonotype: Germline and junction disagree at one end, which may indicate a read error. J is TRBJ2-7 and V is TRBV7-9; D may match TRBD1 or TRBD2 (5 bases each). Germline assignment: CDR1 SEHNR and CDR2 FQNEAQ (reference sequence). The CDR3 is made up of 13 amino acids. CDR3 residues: CASSFRGVYEQYF. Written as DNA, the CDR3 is TGTGCCAGCAGCTTCCGAGGGGTATACGAGCAGTACTTT.

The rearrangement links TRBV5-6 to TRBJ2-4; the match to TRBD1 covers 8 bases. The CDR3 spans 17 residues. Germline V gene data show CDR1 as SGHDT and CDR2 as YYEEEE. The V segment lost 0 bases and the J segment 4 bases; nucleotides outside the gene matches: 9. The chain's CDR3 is CASSLVGQGARKNIQYF. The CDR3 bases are TGTGCCAGCAGCTTGGTCGGACAGGGCGCTCGTAAAAACATTCAGTACTTC.

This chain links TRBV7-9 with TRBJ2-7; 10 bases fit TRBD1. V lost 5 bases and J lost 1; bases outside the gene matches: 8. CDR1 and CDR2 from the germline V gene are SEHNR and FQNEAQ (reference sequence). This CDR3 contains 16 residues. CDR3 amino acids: CASSKTGTGVSYEQYV. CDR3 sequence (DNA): TGTGCCAGCAGCAAAACCGGGACAGGGGTTTCCTACGAGCAGTACGTC.

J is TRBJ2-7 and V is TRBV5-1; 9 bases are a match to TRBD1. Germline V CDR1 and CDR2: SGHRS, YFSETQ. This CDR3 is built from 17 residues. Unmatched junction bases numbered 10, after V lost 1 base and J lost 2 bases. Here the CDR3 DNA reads TGCGCCAGCAGCTTGACCTACGGACAGGGGCCAACCTACGAGCAGTACTTC. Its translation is CASSLTYGQGPTYEQYF.

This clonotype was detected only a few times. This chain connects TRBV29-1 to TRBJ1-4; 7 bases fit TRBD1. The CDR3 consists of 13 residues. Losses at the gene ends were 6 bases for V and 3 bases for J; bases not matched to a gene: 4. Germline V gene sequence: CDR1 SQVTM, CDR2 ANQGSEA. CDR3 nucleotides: TGCAGCGTGTGGGACAGCTCTAATGAAAAACTGTTTTTT. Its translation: CSVWDSSNEKLFF.

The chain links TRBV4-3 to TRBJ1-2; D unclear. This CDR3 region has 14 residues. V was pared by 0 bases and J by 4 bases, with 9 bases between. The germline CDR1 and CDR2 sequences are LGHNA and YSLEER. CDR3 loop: CASSQDTDGYGYTF. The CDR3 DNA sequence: TGCGCCAGCAGCCAAGATACAGACGGCTATGGCTACACCTTC.

CDR3 loop: CSALGGGSNQPQHF. The DNA for the CDR3 is TGCAGTGCCCTGGGGGGGGGTAGCAATCAGCCCCAGCATTTT. The chain combines TRBV20-1 with TRBJ1-5; tentatively, D is TRBD1 (5 bases). Per the germline V gene, CDR1 is DFQATT and CDR2 is SNEGSKA (reference sequence). V was trimmed by 6 bases and J by 0 bases, leaving 12 bases between them. This CDR3 is 14 amino acids long.

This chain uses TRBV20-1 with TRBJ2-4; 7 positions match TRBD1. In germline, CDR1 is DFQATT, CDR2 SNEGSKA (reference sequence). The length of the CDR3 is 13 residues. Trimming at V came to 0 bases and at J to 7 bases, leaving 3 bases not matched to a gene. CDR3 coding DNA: TGCAGTGCTAGAGATCTACAGGGGAACATTCAGTACTTC. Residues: CSARDLQGNIQYF.

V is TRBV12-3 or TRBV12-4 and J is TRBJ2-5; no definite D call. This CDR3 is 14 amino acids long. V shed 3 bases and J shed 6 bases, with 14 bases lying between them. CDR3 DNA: TGTGCCAGCAGTTTCGATAATACTGACCAGACCCAGTACTTC. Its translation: CASSFDNTDQTQYF.

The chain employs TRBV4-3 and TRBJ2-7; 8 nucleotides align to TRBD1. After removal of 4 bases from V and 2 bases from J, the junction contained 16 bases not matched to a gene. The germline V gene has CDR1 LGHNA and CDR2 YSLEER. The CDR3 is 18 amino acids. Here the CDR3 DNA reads TGCGCCAGCAGCCTCCACGAGGGCTGGACAGGGAAAGCCTACGAGCAGTACTTC. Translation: CASSLHEGWTGKAYEQYF.